This is a list of T cell receptor beta chains from one sample in a study of shared clonotypes between healthy human individuals. Sequencing was performed with immunoSEQ multiplex PCR; in TCRdb, only in-frame clones are kept and a portion is missing. The sample records 550,000 to 850,000 clones, 55% to 75% being singletons. The material sequenced was memory CD4+ T cells sorted from blood. Receptors originate from a woman in her twenties or thirties in good health. Both conserved end residues are trimmed from each CDR3.

J,V,CDR3
TRBJ2-1,TRBV7-3,ASSLAGDNSYNEQF
TRBJ1-2,TRBV29-1,SVTGGDNYGYT
TRBJ2-7,TRBV28,ASSHTGVRVWTSGSSYEQY
TRBJ2-4,TRBV7-8,ASSSTAGNIQY
TRBJ1-1,TRBV5-1,ASSIQGNEAF
TRBJ2-3,TRBV7-3,ASSSKAGETTDTQY
TRBJ2-2,TRBV7-9,ASSLWDLNTGELF
TRBJ2-3,TRBV5-1,ASSLDRVIGDTQY
TRBJ1-4,TRBV6-1,ASSVGDMKEKLF
TRBJ1-1,TRBV7-3,ASFGSLNTEAF
TRBJ2-1,TRBV2,ASSRLAGGLNEQF
TRBJ1-1,TRBV18,ASSQTINTEAF
TRBJ2-7,TRBV5-1,ASSGQDISYEQY
TRBJ2-7,TRBV5-6,ASSLQGRPSYEQY
TRBJ2-1,TRBV25-1,ASSESTSGSSYNEQF
TRBJ2-7,TRBV7-9,ASSTYYEQY
TRBJ2-7,TRBV7-2,ASSRQGDYEQY
TRBJ2-2,TRBV6-1,ASTPGLGPGELF
TRBJ2-5,TRBV4-2,ASSSTRDRGETQY
TRBJ2-3,TRBV11-2,ASSLVPGSGGAGTDTQY
TRBJ2-7,TRBV7-2,ASSLELVRLAYSYEQY
TRBJ1-1,TRBV27,ASSPGTGVRAF
TRBJ2-5,TRBV5-1,ASSLAVAFEETQY
TRBJ1-5,TRBV5-1,ASSPGGGQPQH
TRBJ2-7,TRBV25-1,ASSDLSSGRGIYEQY
TRBJ1-5,TRBV6-6,ASSTQGDQPQH
TRBJ2-5,TRBV28,ASRSYPGTQY
TRBJ1-2,TRBV28,ASSLRSGVNYGYT
TRBJ2-3,TRBV9,ASSVGPGQGSDTQY
TRBJ2-7,TRBV28,ASSSRITLSYEQY
TRBJ2-3,TRBV10-2,ASSEDHTSRSDTQY
TRBJ2-7,TRBV5-5,ASSLEFSSYEQY
TRBJ2-5,TRBV14,ASSQDRLELGETQY
TRBJ2-3,TRBV9,ASSAGFTQPLDTQY
TRBJ2-1,TRBV18,ASSPGREWNEQF
TRBJ1-2,TRBV7-2,ASSLVATGEGYT
TRBJ2-2,TRBV14,ASSQARVGELF
TRBJ2-1,TRBV2,ASSGQVAYNEQF
TRBJ2-1,TRBV27,ASSLSLLGQGADEQF
TRBJ2-7,TRBV11-2,ASSFLGPSSYEQY
TRBJ1-5,TRBV9,ASSPTPGNQPQH
TRBJ1-5,TRBV15,ATSRDRDQPQH